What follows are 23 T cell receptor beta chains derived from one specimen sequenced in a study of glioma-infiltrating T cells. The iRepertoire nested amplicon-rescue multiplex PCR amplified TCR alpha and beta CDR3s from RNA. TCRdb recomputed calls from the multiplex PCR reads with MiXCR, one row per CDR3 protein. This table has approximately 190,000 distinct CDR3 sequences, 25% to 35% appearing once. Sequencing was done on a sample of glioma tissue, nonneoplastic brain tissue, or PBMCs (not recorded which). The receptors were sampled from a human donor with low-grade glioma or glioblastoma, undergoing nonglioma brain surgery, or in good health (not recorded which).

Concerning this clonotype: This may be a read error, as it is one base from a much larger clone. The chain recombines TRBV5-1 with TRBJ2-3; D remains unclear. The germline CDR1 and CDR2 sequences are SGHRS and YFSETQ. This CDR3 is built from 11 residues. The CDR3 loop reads CAGSLRDTQYF. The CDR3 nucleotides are TGCGCCGGCAGCTTGCGTGATACGCAGTATTTT.

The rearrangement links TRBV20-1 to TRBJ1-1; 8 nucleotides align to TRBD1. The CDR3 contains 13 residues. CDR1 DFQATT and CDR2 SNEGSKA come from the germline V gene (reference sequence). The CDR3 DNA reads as TGCATTGCCTTTCGGGGACAGGCCACTGAAGCTTTCTTT. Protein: CIAFRGQATEAFF.

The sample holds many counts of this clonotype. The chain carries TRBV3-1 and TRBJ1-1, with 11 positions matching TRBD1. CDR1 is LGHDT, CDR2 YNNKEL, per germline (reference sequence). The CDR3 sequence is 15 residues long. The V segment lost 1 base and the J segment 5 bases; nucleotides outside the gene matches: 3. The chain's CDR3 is CASSQGTGGRTEAFF. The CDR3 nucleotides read TGTGCCAGCAGCCAAGGGACAGGGGGCAGGACTGAAGCTTTCTTT.

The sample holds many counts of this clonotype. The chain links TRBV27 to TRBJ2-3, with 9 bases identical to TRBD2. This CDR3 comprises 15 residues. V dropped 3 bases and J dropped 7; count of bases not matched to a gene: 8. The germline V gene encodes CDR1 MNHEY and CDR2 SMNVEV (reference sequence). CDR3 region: CASSFSSGIQNTQYF. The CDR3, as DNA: TGTGCCAGCAGTTTTTCTAGCGGGATACAAAATACGCAGTATTTT.

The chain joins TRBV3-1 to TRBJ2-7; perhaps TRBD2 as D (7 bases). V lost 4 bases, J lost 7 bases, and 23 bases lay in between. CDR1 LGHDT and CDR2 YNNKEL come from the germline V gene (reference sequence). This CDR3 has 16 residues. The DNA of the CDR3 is TGTGCCAGCAGCCGTGCGGAGGGGGGGAGGGGCAATGAGCAGTACTTC. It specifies CASSRAEGGRGNEQYF.

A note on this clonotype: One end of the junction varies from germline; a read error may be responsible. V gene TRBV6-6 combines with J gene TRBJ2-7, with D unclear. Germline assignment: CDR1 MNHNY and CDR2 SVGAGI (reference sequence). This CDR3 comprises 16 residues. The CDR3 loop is CASSDLLLPSSYEQYF. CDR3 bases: TGCGCCAGCAGTGATCTACTACTCCCTAGCTCCTACGAGCAGTACTTC.

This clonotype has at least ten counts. The CDR3 is CASSPGQMYQETQYF. The DNA for the CDR3 is TGTGCCAGCAGCCCGGGACAGATGTACCAAGAGACCCAGTACTTC. This chain uses TRBV7-2 with TRBJ2-5; 7 bases agree with TRBD1. Germline V gives CDR1 SGHTA, CDR2 FQGNSA. After removal of 5 bases from V and 0 bases from J, the junction contained 6 bases not matched to a gene. The CDR3 consists of 15 residues. Full variable domain (outside the CDR3, taken from reference TRBV7-2 and TRBJ2-5): GAGVSQSPSNKVTEKGKDVELRCDPISGHTALYWYRQSLGQGLEFLIYFQGNSAPDKSGLPSDRFSAERTGGSVSTLTIQRTQQEDSAVYLCASSPGQMYQETQYFGPGTRLLVL.

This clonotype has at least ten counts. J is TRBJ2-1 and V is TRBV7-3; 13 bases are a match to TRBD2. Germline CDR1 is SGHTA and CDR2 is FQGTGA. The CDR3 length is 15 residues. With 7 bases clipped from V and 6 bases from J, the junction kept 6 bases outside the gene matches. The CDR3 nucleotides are TGTGCCAGCACCCTACTAGCGGGAGGGAGCAATGAGCAGTTCTTC. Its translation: CASTLLAGGSNEQFF.

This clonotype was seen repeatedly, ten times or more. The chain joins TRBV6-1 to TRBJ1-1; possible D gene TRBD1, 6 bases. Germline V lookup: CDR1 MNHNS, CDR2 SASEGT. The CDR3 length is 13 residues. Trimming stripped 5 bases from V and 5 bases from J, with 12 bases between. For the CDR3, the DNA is TGTGCCAGCAGTTCCCAAGGGGGTACTGAAGCTTTCTTT. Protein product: CASSSQGGTEAFF.

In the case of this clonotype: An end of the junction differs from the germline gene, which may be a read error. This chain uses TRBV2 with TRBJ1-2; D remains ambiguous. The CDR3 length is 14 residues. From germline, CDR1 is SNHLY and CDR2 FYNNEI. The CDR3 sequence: CASKQEPGSYGYAF. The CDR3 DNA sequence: TGTGCCAGCAAACAAGAACCAGGAAGCTATGGCTACGCCTTC.

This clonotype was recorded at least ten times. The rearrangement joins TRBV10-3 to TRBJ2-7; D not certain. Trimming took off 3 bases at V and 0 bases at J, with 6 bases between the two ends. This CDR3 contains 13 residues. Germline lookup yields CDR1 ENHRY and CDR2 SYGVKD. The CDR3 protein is CAISEPGSYEQYF. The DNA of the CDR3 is TGTGCCATCAGTGAACCTGGCTCCTACGAGCAGTACTTC.

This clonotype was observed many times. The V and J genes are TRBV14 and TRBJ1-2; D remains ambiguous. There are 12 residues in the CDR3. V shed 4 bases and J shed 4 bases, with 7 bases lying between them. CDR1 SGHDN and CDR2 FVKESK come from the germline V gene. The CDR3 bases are TGTGCCAGCAGCCGAAACAGCTATGGCTACACCTTC. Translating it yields CASSRNSYGYTF.

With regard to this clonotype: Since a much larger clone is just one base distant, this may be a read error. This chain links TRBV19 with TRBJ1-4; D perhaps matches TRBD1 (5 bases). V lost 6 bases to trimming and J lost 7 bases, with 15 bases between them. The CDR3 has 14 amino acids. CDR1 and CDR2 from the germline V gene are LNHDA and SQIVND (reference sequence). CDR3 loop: CASREAGAGEKLFF. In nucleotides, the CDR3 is TGTGCCAGTAGAGAGGCCGGGGCCGGTGAAAAACTGTTTTTT.

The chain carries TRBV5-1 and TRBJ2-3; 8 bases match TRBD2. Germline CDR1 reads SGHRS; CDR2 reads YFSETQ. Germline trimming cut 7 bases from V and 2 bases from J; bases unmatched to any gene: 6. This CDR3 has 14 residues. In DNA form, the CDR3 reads TGCGCCAGCCATGGACTAGCTATCACAGATACGCAGTATTTT. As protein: CASHGLAITDTQYF.

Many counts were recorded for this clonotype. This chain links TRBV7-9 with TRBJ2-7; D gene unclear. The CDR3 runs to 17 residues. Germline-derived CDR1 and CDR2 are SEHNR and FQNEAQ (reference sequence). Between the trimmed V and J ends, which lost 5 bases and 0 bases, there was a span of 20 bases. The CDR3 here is CASSDHFSGSNSYEQYF. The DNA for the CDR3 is TGTGCCAGCAGCGACCATTTTTCCGGGTCTAACTCCTACGAGCAGTACTTC.

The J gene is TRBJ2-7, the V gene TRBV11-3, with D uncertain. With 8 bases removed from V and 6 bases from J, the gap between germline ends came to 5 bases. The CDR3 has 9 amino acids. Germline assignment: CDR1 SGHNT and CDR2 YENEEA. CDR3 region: CASASEQYF. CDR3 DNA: TGTGCCAGCGCAAGCGAGCAGTACTTC.

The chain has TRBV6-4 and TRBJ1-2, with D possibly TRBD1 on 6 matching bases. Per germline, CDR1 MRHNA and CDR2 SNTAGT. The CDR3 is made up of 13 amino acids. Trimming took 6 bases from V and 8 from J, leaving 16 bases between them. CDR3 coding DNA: TGTGCCAGCAGCCCGACAGGTTCCGGGGGCTACACCTTC. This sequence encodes CASSPTGSGGYTF.

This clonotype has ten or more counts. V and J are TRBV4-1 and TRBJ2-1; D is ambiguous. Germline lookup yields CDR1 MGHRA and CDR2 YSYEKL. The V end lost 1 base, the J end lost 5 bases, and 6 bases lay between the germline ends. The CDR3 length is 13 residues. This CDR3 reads CASSQASDNEQFF. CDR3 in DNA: TGCGCCAGCAGCCAAGCCAGCGACAATGAGCAGTTCTTC.

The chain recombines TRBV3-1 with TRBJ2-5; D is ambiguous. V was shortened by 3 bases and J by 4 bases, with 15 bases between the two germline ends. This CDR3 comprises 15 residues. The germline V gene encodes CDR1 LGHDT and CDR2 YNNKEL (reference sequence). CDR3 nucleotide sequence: TGTGCCAGCAGCCACCAGCCCTCTAGAGGAGAGACCCAGTACTTC. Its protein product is CASSHQPSRGETQYF.

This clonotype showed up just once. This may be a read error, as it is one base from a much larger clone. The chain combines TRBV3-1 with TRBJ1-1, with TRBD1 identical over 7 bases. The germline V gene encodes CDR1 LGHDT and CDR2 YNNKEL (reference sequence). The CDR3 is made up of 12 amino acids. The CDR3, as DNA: TGTGTCAGCAGCCAAGAAGCAGGGGGAGCTTTCTTT. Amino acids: CVSSQEAGGAFF. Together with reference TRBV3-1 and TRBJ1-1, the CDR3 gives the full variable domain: DTAVSQTPKYLVTQMGNDKSIKCEQNLGHDTMYWYKQDSKKFLKIMFSYNNKELIINETVPNRFSPKSPDKAHLNLHINSLELGDSAVYFCVSSQEAGGAFFGQGTRLTVV.

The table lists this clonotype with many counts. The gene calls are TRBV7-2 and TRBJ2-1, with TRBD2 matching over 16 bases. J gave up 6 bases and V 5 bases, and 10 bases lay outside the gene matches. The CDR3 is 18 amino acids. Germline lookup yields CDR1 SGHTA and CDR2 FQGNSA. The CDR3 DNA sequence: TGTGCCAGCAGCGTAATGGGGACTAGCGGGAGGGCCATCAATGAGCAGTTCTTC. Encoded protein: CASSVMGTSGRAINEQFF.

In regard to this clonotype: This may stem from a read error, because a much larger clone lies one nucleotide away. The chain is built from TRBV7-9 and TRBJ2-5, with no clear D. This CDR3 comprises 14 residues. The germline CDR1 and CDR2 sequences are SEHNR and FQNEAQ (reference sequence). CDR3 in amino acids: CAISHVIDQETQYF. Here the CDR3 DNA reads TGTGCCATCAGCCATGTTATCGATCAAGAGACCCAGTACTTC.

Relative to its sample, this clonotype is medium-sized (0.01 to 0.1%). The CDR3 loop is CASSLRDRDDTQYF. In DNA form, the CDR3 reads TGTGCCAGCAGTCTCCGGGACAGGGACGATACGCAGTATTTT. The chain combines TRBV6-2 or TRBV6-3 with TRBJ2-5; 9 nucleotides agree with TRBD1. The tail of the sequence fits TRBJ2-3 better, so the J call may be wrong. The germline gives CDR1 MNHEY, CDR2 SVGEGT. The CDR3 covers 14 residues.